A single sample is the source of the 16 T cell receptor beta chains below, sequenced in a study of radiation and T cells in renal cell carcinoma. Data came from immunoSEQ multiplex PCR; TCRdb stores just in-frame clones and leaves some out. The sample contains some 75,000 clones, more than 75% of which appear only once. The time point here: blood 2 weeks post-SBRT. The treatment denotes: 15 Gy SBRT to primary tumor, nephrectomy 4 weeks later. The material was blood, obtained from a patient whose treatment included radiotherapy and nephrectomy. These TCRs come from a man aged 55-75 years with renal cell carcinoma.

V is TRBV5-1 and J is TRBJ1-1; D is possibly TRBD1 (5 bases). This CDR3 has 13 amino acids. V was clipped by 0 bases and J by 4 bases, with 7 bases between them. Germline V gives CDR1 SGHRS, CDR2 YFSETQ. CDR3 sequence: CASSLVRGTEAFF. DNA of the CDR3: TGCGCCAGCAGCTTGGTAAGGGGCACTGAAGCTTTCTTT.

This sequence joins TRBV11-1 and TRBJ2-1, with D perhaps TRBD1 (8 bases). With 5 bases removed from V and 4 bases from J, the gap between germline ends came to 12 bases. CDR1 SGHAT and CDR2 FQDESV come from the germline V gene (reference sequence). The CDR3 has 14 residues. The CDR3 DNA reads as TGTGCCAGCAGCCCACAGGGGGGGTACAATGAGCAGTTCTTC. Translation gives CASSPQGGYNEQFF.

CDR3 nucleotide sequence: TGTGCCAGCAGCCCTAGTTGGGGCCAGGGACGTCAGCCCCAGCATTTT. The encoded protein is CASSPSWGQGRQPQHF. The rearrangement uses TRBV11-3 and TRBJ1-5; TRBD1 is a possible D gene (5 bases). The CDR3 extends over 16 amino acids. The germline gives CDR1 SGHNT, CDR2 YENEEA. V lost 5 bases and J lost 6, with 20 bases in between.

The chain combines TRBV19 with TRBJ1-5; 7 bases align to TRBD1. Unmatched junction bases numbered 6, after V lost 8 bases and J lost 2 bases. The length of the CDR3 is 14 residues. CDR1 and CDR2 from the germline V gene are LNHDA and SQIVND (reference sequence). The CDR3 DNA reads TGTGCCAGTGTTTTTGGGACAGGCAATCAGCCCCAGCATTTT. Residues: CASVFGTGNQPQHF.

The rearrangement joins TRBV4-3 to TRBJ2-5, with TRBD2 matching over 7 bases. The CDR3 has 14 residues. The ends lost 4 bases at V and 11 bases at J; junction bases unmatched: 13. Per the germline V gene, CDR1 is LGHNA and CDR2 is YSLEER. The CDR3 is CASSPSWRAREQYF. In DNA form, the CDR3 reads TGCGCCAGCAGCCCCTCTTGGAGGGCGCGGGAGCAGTACTTC.

This clone was found a few times. The chain is built from TRBV14 and TRBJ2-5; D unclear. The CDR3 totals 14 residues. V was cut by 0 bases and J by 1 base, with 6 bases left in between. Germline V gene data show CDR1 as SGHDN and CDR2 as FVKESK. CDR3 sequence: CASSQDLTQETQYF. The CDR3 DNA reads TGTGCCAGCAGCCAAGATCTTACCCAAGAGACCCAGTACTTC.

The sample holds one count of this clone. The V and J genes are TRBV7-2 and TRBJ2-1; TRBD1 matches 7 bases. The CDR3 has 12 amino acids. CDR1 and CDR2 (germline): SGHTA, FQGNSA. Trimming took 4 bases from V and 10 from J; bases not matched to a gene: 4. The CDR3 loop is CASSWTGWEQFF. In DNA, the CDR3 is TGTGCCAGCAGCTGGACAGGCTGGGAGCAGTTCTTC.

This chain connects TRBV2 to TRBJ2-7; 9 bases fit TRBD1. The CDR3 covers 15 residues. With 7 bases clipped from V and 1 base from J, the junction kept 8 bases outside the gene matches. CDR1 SNHLY and CDR2 FYNNEI come from the germline V gene. The CDR3 spells CASTKDRGRSYEQYF. The CDR3 DNA reads TGTGCCAGCACCAAGGACAGGGGAAGATCCTACGAGCAGTACTTC.

The chain links TRBV28 to TRBJ2-7; 13 nucleotides align to TRBD2. The V gene end was trimmed by 6 bases and the J gene end by 0 bases; junction bases not matched to a gene: 8. This CDR3 spans 17 amino acids. The germline V gene has CDR1 MDHEN and CDR2 SYDVKM. In DNA form, the CDR3 reads TGTGCCAGCAGCCTGGGGACTAGCGGGGTCAACTCCTACGAGCAGTACTTC. Residues: CASSLGTSGVNSYEQYF.

The chain carries TRBV10-3 and TRBJ2-5; D ambiguous. Matching the DNA end better, TRBJ2-7 makes the J call doubtful. Germline-derived CDR1 and CDR2 are ENHRY and SYGVKD. The CDR3 sequence is 13 residues long. Written as DNA, the CDR3 is TGTGCCATCAGTGAAGGCGGTTCCTACGAGCAGTACTTC. It codes for CAISEGGSYEQYF.

The chain is built from TRBV6-1 and TRBJ2-1; D not certain. CDR1 and CDR2 (germline): MNHNS, SASEGT. Trimming removed 1 base at V and 3 bases at J, with 13 bases between. The length of the CDR3 is 16 residues. CDR3 region: CASSEVGWADYNEQFF. Written as DNA, the CDR3 is TGTGCCAGCAGTGAAGTAGGATGGGCGGACTACAATGAGCAGTTCTTC.

This clone was detected once. This chain links TRBV4-3 with TRBJ2-3; D is possibly TRBD1 (8 bases). V was pared by 0 bases and J by 6 bases, with 13 bases between. Germline V gene lookup returns CDR1 LGHNA and CDR2 YSLEER. The CDR3 has 15 residues. The CDR3 DNA is TGCGCCAGCAGCCAAGAACAGGGGGGAGGGGATACGCAGTATTTT. Translation gives CASSQEQGGGDTQYF.

This sequence joins TRBV6-1 and TRBJ1-5; D unclear. This CDR3 is 13 amino acids long. Trimming left V 9 bases short and J 2 bases short, with 11 bases between. In germline, CDR1 is MNHNS, CDR2 SASEGT. The CDR3 loop is CASCWGGNQPQHF. CDR3 bases: TGTGCCAGTTGTTGGGGTGGCAATCAGCCCCAGCATTTT.

The CDR3 DNA reads as TGTGCCAGCAGCCCCCAGGGGATGGTGGTGGCCTACGAGCAGTACTTC. This encodes CASSPQGMVVAYEQYF. V is TRBV7-8 and J is TRBJ2-7; tentatively, D is TRBD1 (6 bases). Trimming shortened V by 5 bases and J by 2 bases, and 19 bases separated the two germline ends. The CDR3 is 16 residues long. The V gene's germline CDR1 is SGHVS and CDR2 FQNEAQ.

Here the CDR3 DNA reads TGCGCCAGCAGTCAACCCCGGTGGCCCTCCGGCACTGAAGCTTTCTTT. Translated, it gives CASSQPRWPSGTEAFF. The V call is TRBV23-1, the J call TRBJ1-1; D uncertain. TRBV23-1 is an ORF, and what it does is uncertain. This CDR3 comprises 16 residues. V gave up 2 bases and J gave up 4 bases, with 17 bases separating them.

The V call is TRBV7-9, the J call TRBJ1-2, with 8 bases aligning to TRBD1. Unmatched junction bases numbered 18, after V lost 5 bases and J lost 4 bases. The CDR3 loop spans 18 amino acids. Germline assignment: CDR1 SEHNR and CDR2 FQNEAQ (reference sequence). CDR3 region: CASSPTRDRTSTGYGYTF. The CDR3 nucleotides read TGTGCCAGCAGCCCAACCCGGGACAGGACCTCTACGGGCTATGGCTACACCTTC. The variable domain in full, with the rest retrieved from reference TRBV7-9 and TRBJ1-2, is DTGVSQNPRHKITKRGQNVTFRCDPISEHNRLYWYRQTLGQGPEFLTYFQNEAQLEKSRLLSDRFSAERPKGSFSTLEIQRTEQGDSAMYLCASSPTRDRTSTGYGYTFGSGTRLTVV.